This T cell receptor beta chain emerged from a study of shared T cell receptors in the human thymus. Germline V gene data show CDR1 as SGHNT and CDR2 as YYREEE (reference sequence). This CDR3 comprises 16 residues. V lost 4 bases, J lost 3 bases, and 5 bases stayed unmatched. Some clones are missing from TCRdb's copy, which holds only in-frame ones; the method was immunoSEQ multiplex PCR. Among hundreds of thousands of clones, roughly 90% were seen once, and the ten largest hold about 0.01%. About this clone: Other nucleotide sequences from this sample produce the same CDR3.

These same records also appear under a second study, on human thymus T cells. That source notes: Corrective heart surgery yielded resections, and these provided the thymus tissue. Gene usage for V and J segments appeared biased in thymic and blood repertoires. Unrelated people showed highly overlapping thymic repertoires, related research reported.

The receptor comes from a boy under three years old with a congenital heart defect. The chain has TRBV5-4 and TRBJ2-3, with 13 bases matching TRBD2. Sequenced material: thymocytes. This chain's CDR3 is CASSPRTSGSTDTQYF. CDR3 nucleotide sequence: TGTGCCAGCAGCCCCAGGACTAGCGGGAGTACAGATACGCAGTATTTT.